This is a list of T cell receptor beta chains from one sample in a study of blood T cell repertoires in COVID-19. This table comes from immunoSEQ multiplex PCR, and its TCRdb copy is limited to in-frame clones, with some not included. The sample holds fewer than 250,000 clones, around 84% seen once. Sequenced: peripheral blood. These receptors originate from an elderly woman with COVID-19, enrolled during active disease. Both conserved end residues are part of each CDR3. A D gene is named only where the DNA matches it firmly. The size of a clone is reported for some rows only, either as once, few or many, or as a class for expanded clones.

.	TRBV5-1	TRBJ1-3	.	16	TGCGCCAGCAGCCCTGACAGGCACTTCTCTGGAAACACCATATATTTT	CASSPDRHFSGNTIYF
.	TRBV18	TRBJ1-2	.	13	TGTGCCAGCTCACCGGACAATTCCCTTGGCTACACCTTC	CASSPDNSLGYTF
TRBD1	TRBV6-5	TRBJ2-3	.	16	TGTGCCAGCAGTTATACGGGACAGGTGAAGCGGAATACGCAGTATTTT	CASSYTGQVKRNTQYF
.	TRBV2	TRBJ2-5	.	14	TGTGCCAGCAGTGAAGCGCTTCGGGGGGAGACCCAGTACTTC	CASSEALRGETQYF
TRBD1	TRBV28	TRBJ1-3	.	16	TGTGCCAGCAGTCGATCGGGACAGCGCTCTGGAAACACCATATATTTT	CASSRSGQRSGNTIYF
.	TRBV18	TRBJ1-4	.	17	TGTGCCAGCTCACACGCGTCCACGAGGGATTCATCGAAAAAACTGTTTTTT	CASSHASTRDSSKKLFF
.	TRBV2	TRBJ1-4	.	16	TGTGCCAGCACCGAGAATCGACAGGCAACTAATGAAAAACTGTTTTTT	CASTENRQATNEKLFF
.	TRBV5-1	TRBJ2-5	.	14	TGCGCCAGCAGCTTGGACTCCAGGGGAGAGACCCAGTACTTC	CASSLDSRGETQYF
.	TRBV28	TRBJ1-5	.	14	TGTGCCAGCAGTTCCCAGAATAGCAATCAGCCCCAGCATTTT	CASSSQNSNQPQHF
TRBD1	TRBV6-5	TRBJ1-6	.	15	TGTGCCAGCAGTTCCCAGGGACAGTATAATTCACCCCTCCACTTT	CASSSQGQYNSPLHF
TRBD1	TRBV6-6	TRBJ1-5	once	14	TGTGCCAGCAACAGGGGGCTTACGGGTCAGCCCCAGCATTTT	CASNRGLTGQPQHF
.	TRBV7-9	TRBJ2-7	.	15	TGTGCCAGCAGCTTAGGTTCCCAGGTCTCCTACGAGCAGTACTTC	CASSLGSQVSYEQYF
.	TRBV10-2	TRBJ1-1	.	12	TGCGCCAGCAGTGAACAGGGCACTGAAGCTTTCTTT	CASSEQGTEAFF
.	TRBV14	TRBJ2-3	.	14	TGTGCCAGCAGCCAAGAGCTTAGCGGAAATACGCAGTATTTT	CASSQELSGNTQYF
TRBD1	TRBV19	TRBJ2-1	.	16	TGTGCCAGTAGTAACTCGGGACAGGCCCCCTACAATGAGCAGTTCTTC	CASSNSGQAPYNEQFF
TRBD2	TRBV28	TRBJ2-5	few	17	TGTGCCAGCAGTTTTTTGGTTAGCGGGGGTATTCAGGAGACCCAGTACTTC	CASSFLVSGGIQETQYF
TRBD1	TRBV4-1	TRBJ1-5	.	16	TGCGCCAGCAGCCACTCACAGGGGTTTGGGTTTCAGCCCCAGCATTTT	CASSHSQGFGFQPQHF
.	TRBV10-3	TRBJ1-5	.	13	TGTGCCATCAGTATTTCAATCAGTCAGCCCCAGCATTTT	CAISISISQPQHF
.	TRBV9	TRBJ1-6	.	17	TGTGCCAGCAGCGTAGGTGCCCGCCCAGGCGATAATTCACCCCTCCACTTT	CASSVGARPGDNSPLHF
.	TRBV2	TRBJ1-4	few	12	TGTGCCAGCAGTGCTTTAGGACAGAAACTGTTTTTT	CASSALGQKLFF
TRBD1	TRBV9	TRBJ1-5	.	15	TGTGCCAGCAGCGCGGAGGGACAGGCGCATCAGCCCCAGCATTTT	CASSAEGQAHQPQHF
TRBD2	TRBV2	TRBJ2-5	.	15	TGTGCCAGCAGAGGACTAGCGGCCACACAAGAGACCCAGTACTTC	CASRGLAATQETQYF
.	TRBV6-2/TRBV6-3	TRBJ2-7	.	14	TGTGCCAGCAGTTACTCTACCGGGATCATAAAGCAGTACTTC	CASSYSTGIIKQYF
.	TRBV11-3	TRBJ2-5	.	15	TGTGCCAGCAGCTTAGGGATCGGGGGAATTGAGACCCAGTACTTC	CASSLGIGGIETQYF
.	TRBV27	TRBJ1-1	once	14	TGTGCCAGCAGCCCCGGGTCTCTAAACCCTGAAGCTTTCTTT	CASSPGSLNPEAFF
.	TRBV7-2	TRBJ1-5	once	15	TGTGCCAGCAGCTTAGCCTTTGCCGGGGTTCAGCCCCAGCATTTT	CASSLAFAGVQPQHF
.	TRBV5-1	TRBJ1-1	.	13	TGCGCCAGCGTCCGGGGTGAGAACACTGAAGCTTTCTTT	CASVRGENTEAFF
TRBD1	TRBV3-1/TRBV3-2	TRBJ2-7	.	15	TGTGCCAGCAGCCAAAGGTCCCGGACAGGGAGCGAGCAGTACTTC	CASSQRSRTGSEQYF
TRBD1	TRBV5-1	TRBJ1-2	.	14	TGCGCCAGTTCACAGGGGGACTTCAACTATGGCTACACCTTC	CASSQGDFNYGYTF
TRBD1	TRBV6-5	TRBJ1-1	few	14	TGTGCCAGCTTCAGGACAGGGGGAATCACTGAAGCTTTCTTT	CASFRTGGITEAFF
TRBD1	TRBV7-8	TRBJ1-4	.	15	TGTGCCAGCAGCTCCGACAGGGGTAGGAATGAAAAACTGTTTTTT	CASSSDRGRNEKLFF
TRBD2	TRBV3-1/TRBV3-2	TRBJ2-5	.	17	TGTGCCAGCAGCCAAAGAGGAGGTAGCGGGGGCCAAGAGACCCAGTACTTC	CASSQRGGSGGQETQYF
.	TRBV6-6	TRBJ1-5	.	13	TGTGCCAGCAGTTACGTACAGGGCCAGCCCCAGCATTTT	CASSYVQGQPQHF